This T cell receptor (beta chain) was sequenced for a study of blood T cell repertoires in COVID-19. Study as a whole: Sample material is recorded as cDNA or gDNA derived from T cells, B-cell-depleted T cells, or PBMCs.

Germline-derived CDR1 and CDR2 are LGHDT and YNNKEL (reference sequence). V lost 4 bases, J lost 4 bases, and 8 bases stayed unmatched. The length of the CDR3 is 16 residues. Assay: immunoSEQ multiplex PCR; the TCRdb copy retains only in-frame clones and omits some. The sample lists about 250,000 clones; 80% to 90% were seen once. Sample: PBMCs or T cells enriched from blood (not recorded which). The receptor was isolated from a woman aged 18-29 years who had recovered from COVID-19. The V and J genes are TRBV3-1 (or the pseudogene TRBV3-2) and TRBJ2-2; 8 bases are shared with TRBD2. In nucleotides, the CDR3 is TGTGCCAGCAGCCTCCAGGGCGCGGGGGGCACCGGGGAGCTGTTTTTT. This codes for CASSLQGAGGTGELFF.